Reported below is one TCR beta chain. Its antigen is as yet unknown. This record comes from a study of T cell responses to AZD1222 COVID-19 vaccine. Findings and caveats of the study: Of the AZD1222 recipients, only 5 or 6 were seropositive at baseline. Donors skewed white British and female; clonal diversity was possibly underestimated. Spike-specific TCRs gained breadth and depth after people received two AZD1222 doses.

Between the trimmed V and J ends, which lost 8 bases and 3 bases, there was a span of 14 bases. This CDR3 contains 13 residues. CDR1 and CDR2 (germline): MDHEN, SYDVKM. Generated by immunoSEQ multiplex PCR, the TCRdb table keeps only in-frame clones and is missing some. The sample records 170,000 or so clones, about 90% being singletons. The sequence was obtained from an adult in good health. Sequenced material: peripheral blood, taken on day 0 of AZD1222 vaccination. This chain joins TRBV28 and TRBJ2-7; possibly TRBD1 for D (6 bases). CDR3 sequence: CASGSRGYYEQYF. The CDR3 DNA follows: TGTGCCAGCGGGAGCAGGGGATACTACGAGCAGTACTTC.